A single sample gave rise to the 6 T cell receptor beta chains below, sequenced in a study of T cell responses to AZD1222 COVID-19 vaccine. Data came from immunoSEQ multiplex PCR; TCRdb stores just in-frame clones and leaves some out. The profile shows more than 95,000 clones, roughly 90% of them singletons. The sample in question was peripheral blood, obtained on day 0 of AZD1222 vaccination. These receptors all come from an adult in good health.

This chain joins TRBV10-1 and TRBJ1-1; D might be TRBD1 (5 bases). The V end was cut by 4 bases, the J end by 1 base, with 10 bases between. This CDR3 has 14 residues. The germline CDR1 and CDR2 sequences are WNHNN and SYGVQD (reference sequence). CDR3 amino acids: CASSAYRGNTEAFF. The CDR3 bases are TGCGCCAGCAGTGCGTATAGGGGGAACACTGAAGCTTTCTTT.

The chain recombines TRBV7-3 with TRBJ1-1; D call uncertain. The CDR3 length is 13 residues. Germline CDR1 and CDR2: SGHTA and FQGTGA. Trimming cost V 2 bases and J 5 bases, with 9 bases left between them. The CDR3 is CASSLSSATEAFF. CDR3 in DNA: TGTGCCAGCAGCTTATCATCCGCGACTGAAGCTTTCTTT.

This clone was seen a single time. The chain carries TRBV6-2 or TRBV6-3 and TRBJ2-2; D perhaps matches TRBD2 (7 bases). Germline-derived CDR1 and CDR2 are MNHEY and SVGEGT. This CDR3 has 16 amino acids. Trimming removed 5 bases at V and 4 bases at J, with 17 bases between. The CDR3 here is CASSGEPRGLTGELFF. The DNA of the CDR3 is TGTGCCAGCAGTGGCGAACCGCGGGGGCTCACCGGGGAGCTGTTTTTT.

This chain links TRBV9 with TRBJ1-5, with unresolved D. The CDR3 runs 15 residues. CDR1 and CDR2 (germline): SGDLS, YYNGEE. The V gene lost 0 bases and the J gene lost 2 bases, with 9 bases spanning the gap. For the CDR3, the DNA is TGTGCCAGCAGCGTAGGTTTGGGCCGCAATCAGCCCCAGCATTTT. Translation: CASSVGLGRNQPQHF.

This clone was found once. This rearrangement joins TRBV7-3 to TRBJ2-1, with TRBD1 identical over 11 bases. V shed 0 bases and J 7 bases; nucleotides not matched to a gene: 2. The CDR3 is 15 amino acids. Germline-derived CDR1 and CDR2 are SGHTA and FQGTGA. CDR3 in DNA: TGTGCCAGCAGCTTAACGGGACAGGGGGGAAATGAGCAGTTCTTC. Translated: CASSLTGQGGNEQFF.

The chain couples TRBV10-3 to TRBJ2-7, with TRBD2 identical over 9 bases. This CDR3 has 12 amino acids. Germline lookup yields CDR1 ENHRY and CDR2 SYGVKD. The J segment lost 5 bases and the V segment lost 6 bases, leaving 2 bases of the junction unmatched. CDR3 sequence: CAIRGLADEQYF. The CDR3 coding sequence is TGTGCCATCAGGGGACTAGCTGACGAGCAGTACTTC.